What follows are 11 T cell receptor beta chains derived from one specimen sequenced in a study of vaccination and CD4 T cells after COVID-19. The assay that was used to sequence DNA from cultured CD4+ T cells was the Oncomine TCR Beta short-read assay. MiXCR, run by TCRdb on the PCR reads, gives a single entry per CDR3 protein. The sample includes 6,000 to 9,500 distinct CDR3 sequences, around 53% of them seen just once. The treatment was: roughly 10-day PBMC culture with coronavirus spike peptide pools or control peptides (ViraFEST assay). Prior to the COVID-19 pandemic (2011-2018), the unexposed donor's CD4+ T cells were collected. These receptors have no identified antigens. Sequenced input: CD4+ T cells from blood, cultured in vitro. The receptors derive from a human donor in good health.

This chain uses TRBV4-1 with TRBJ1-5; a possible D gene is TRBD1 (5 bases). With 0 bases removed from V and 3 bases from J, the gap between germline ends came to 9 bases. This CDR3 is 15 amino acids long. Germline-derived CDR1 and CDR2 are MGHRA and YSYEKL. The CDR3 reads CASSQEDSFNQPQHF. Here the CDR3 DNA reads TGCGCCAGCAGCCAAGAAGACAGCTTCAATCAGCCCCAGCATTTT.

The V call is TRBV7-9, the J call TRBJ1-5; 9 bases align to TRBD1. The germline CDR1 and CDR2 sequences are SEHNR and FQNEAQ (reference sequence). The CDR3 runs to 15 residues. V shed 5 bases and J 3 bases; nucleotides not matched to a gene: 5. This CDR3 reads CASSPGTGINQPQHF. The CDR3 coding sequence is TGTGCCAGCAGCCCCGGGACAGGGATCAATCAGCCCCAGCATTTT.

The chain links TRBV6-5 to TRBJ1-2; D ambiguous. Germline V CDR1 and CDR2: MNHEY, SVGAGI. This CDR3 has 16 residues. Trimming left V 3 bases short and J 2 bases short, with 16 bases between. CDR3 residues: CASSYSKGSENYGYTF. The CDR3 DNA follows: TGTGCCAGCAGTTATTCTAAGGGCAGCGAAAACTATGGCTACACCTTC.

The J gene is TRBJ1-1, the V gene TRBV11-2; D is unresolved. CDR3 size: 12 residues. CDR1 SGHAT and CDR2 FQNNGV come from the germline V gene. V lost 1 base and J lost 7, with 7 bases in between. The CDR3 is CASSLVQYEAFF. CDR3 sequence (DNA): TGTGCCAGCAGCTTAGTGCAATATGAAGCTTTCTTT. The whole variable domain, filled in from reference TRBV11-2 and TRBJ1-1, reads EAGVAQSPRYKIIEKRQSVAFWCNPISGHATLYWYQQILGQGPKLLIQFQNNGVVDDSQLPKDRFSAERLKGVDSTLKIQPAKLEDSAVYLCASSLVQYEAFFGQGTRLTVV.

This clonotype has more than one count but fewer than ten. J is TRBJ1-2 and V is TRBV27; TRBD1 aligns across 7 bases. Germline CDR1 reads MNHEY; CDR2 reads SMNVEV (reference sequence). The length of the CDR3 is 15 residues. V shed 2 bases and J 0 bases; nucleotides not matched to a gene: 3. The CDR3 here is CASSLQGVPNYGYTF. The CDR3 nucleotides read TGTGCCAGCAGTTTACAGGGGGTACCTAACTATGGCTACACCTTC.

This chain joins TRBV19 and TRBJ1-2, with D uncertain. The germline V gene has CDR1 LNHDA and CDR2 SQIVND (reference sequence). The CDR3 is 13 residues long. V was shortened by 7 bases and J by 4 bases, with 13 bases between the two germline ends. The CDR3, as DNA: TGTGCCAGTAATCGGGATTCTAGCTATGGCTACACCTTC. The encoded protein is CASNRDSSYGYTF.

Worth noting for this clonotype: A read error may explain this, as a much larger clone is one base away. The V and J genes are TRBV27 and TRBJ1-1; D is undetermined. Germline lookup yields CDR1 MNHEY and CDR2 SMNVEV (reference sequence). The CDR3 totals 13 residues. Deletions cut 6 bases from V and 1 base from J, with 9 bases between. The CDR3 here is CASSRDGNTEAFF. The CDR3 coding sequence is TGTGCCAGCAGCCGCGACGGGAACACTGAAGCTTTCTTT.

The chain links TRBV7-9 to TRBJ2-7; 7 bases are shared with TRBD1. CDR1 and CDR2 (germline): SEHNR, FQNEAQ (reference sequence). There are 16 residues in the CDR3. The V gene end was trimmed by 5 bases and the J gene end by 0 bases; junction bases not matched to a gene: 10. The CDR3 loop is CASSPRDRDDSYEQYF. Here the CDR3 DNA reads TGTGCCAGCAGCCCGCGAGACAGGGATGACTCCTACGAGCAGTACTTC.

The gene calls are TRBV4-3 and TRBJ2-7; D gene uncertain. From germline, CDR1 is LGHNA and CDR2 YSLEER. Trimming cost V 3 bases and J 2 bases, with 11 bases left between them. The CDR3 length is 14 residues. The CDR3 region has the DNA TGCGCCAGCAGCCAGGTATACGGACCCTACGAGCAGTACTTC. Amino acids: CASSQVYGPYEQYF.

This chain connects TRBV6-1 to TRBJ1-2; D remains unclear. The CDR3 is made up of 13 amino acids. Germline V gives CDR1 MNHNS, CDR2 SASEGT. V shed 5 bases and J shed 1 base, with 8 bases lying between them. CDR3 region: CASSQENNYGYTF. CDR3 DNA: TGTGCCAGCAGTCAGGAGAATAACTATGGCTACACCTTC.

The chain combines TRBV14 with TRBJ1-1; D remains unclear. Trimming removed 3 bases at V and 0 bases at J, with 8 bases between. The CDR3 is 14 amino acids. Germline CDR1 and CDR2: SGHDN and FVKESK. The CDR3 loop is CASSQQAMNTEAFF. CDR3 coding DNA: TGTGCCAGCAGCCAGCAGGCGATGAACACTGAAGCTTTCTTT.